Sequencing of this TCR beta chain was carried out in a study of vaccination and CD4 T cells after COVID-19 (dated by TCRdb to 2021 to 2024). Context from the whole study: Every convalescent patient had a positive nasal swab PCR test for SARS-CoV-2, with mild disease in 8 to 10 patients and severe disease in one. Participants got two doses of the Pfizer-BioNTech BNT162b2 vaccine (n=8) or two doses of the Moderna mRNA-1273 vaccine (n=2). In the convalescent cohort there were six males and four females, among whom were two Hispanic individuals, seven Caucasians, two Asians and one multiracial person. The cultures were stimulated with overlapping spike peptide pools from SARS-CoV-2 and from the common cold coronaviruses HCoV-NL63, HCoV-OC43 and HCoV-229E. Post-vaccine blood samples were collected a median of 72 days after the second vaccine dose, ranging from roughly 12 to 250 days. Post-COVID blood samples from convalescent patients were collected a median of around 110 days after diagnosis, with a range of about 35 to 180 days. Control cultures used a CEFX viral epitope pool as positive control, an HIV-1 Nef peptide pool as negative control, or no peptide. In 9 to 11 COVID-19 convalescent patients and a handful of infection-naive healthy vaccine recipients, researchers compared the spike-specific CD4+ TCR repertoire from before mRNA vaccination with the repertoire from after. General findings and caveats noted by the study authors: The study included relatively few convalescent patients and did not analyze early timepoints after natural infection. An increase in the median number of SARS-CoV-2-reactive clonotypes from 21 after infection to approximately 41 after vaccination was observed, but the change was not found to be significant. Of the vaccine-specific clones in convalescent patients, 304 of 307, or nearly all, reacted only to SARS-CoV-2 spike and did not cross-react with common cold coronaviruses. In convalescent patients, a median about 84% of post-vaccine SARS-CoV-2-reactive clones were detected only after vaccination, and vaccine-specific priming was suggested by this finding.

This clonotype was seen a handful of times. What this receptor recognizes is not known. One base away there is no much larger clone; base qualities are not given. After removal of 5 bases from V and 4 bases from J, the junction retains 5 bases not matched to a gene. Including the terminal cysteine and phenylalanine, the CDR3 comprises 15 residues. The read is trimmed to its CDR3 DNA, 45 bases read in frame from base 1. CDR1 and CDR2 are read off the germline V gene (reference sequence) as MNHEY and SMNVEV. Sample treatment or condition, as interpreted from the label and publication: approximately 9-day PBMC culture with coronavirus spike peptide pools or control peptides (ViraFEST assay). The ViraFEST assay, used in the study, expanded antigen-specific T cells with peptide pools and then identified the expanded clonotypes through TCR sequencing. The convalescent patients' positive SARS-CoV-2 PCR tests fell between March and December 2020, which was before the Alpha, Beta and Delta variants emerged in the United States. PBMCs were cultured at under 2.5 million per well in IMDM supplemented with approximately 5.4% human AB serum and 8.5 to 10 IU/ml IL-2, with 10 ug/ml peptide pools added. Half of the culture medium was replaced with fresh IL-2-containing medium on days 3 and 7. Once the cells had been in culture for about 10 days, the EasySep CD4+ T cell isolation kit was used to isolate CD4+ T cells by negative selection. Ficoll-Paque Plus gradient centrifugation was used to isolate PBMCs from whole blood, and the isolated PBMCs were then either used fresh or cryopreserved at -140C. Culture conditions were generally each tested in triplicate wells.

Library method: PCR. At the Johns Hopkins FTIC core, DNA from the cultured CD4+ T cells underwent TCR sequencing with the Oncomine TCR Beta short-read assay. The QIAamp micro DNA kit was used to extract genomic DNA from the cultured CD4+ T cells. Oncomine TCR Beta libraries from cultured CD4+ T cells were pooled using unique dual indexes and sequenced on an Illumina iSeq 100. The published analysis was carried out like this. Non-productive sequences were filtered out, and CDR3s that did not start with C, did not end with F or W, or were shorter than 7 amino acids were discarded. The MANAFEST web application identified antigen-specific clonotypes by comparing peptide-stimulated wells against reference wells and other culture wells. For a clone to be called positive, the clone needed an FDR below 0.05, an odds ratio above 5, and a productive frequency above 0.1% in at least two of three replicate wells. A clonotype counted as cross-reactive if it showed significant expansion both in the SARS-CoV-2 spike wells and in at least one common cold coronavirus spike condition. Levenshtein distances (stringdist) and unrooted phylogenetic trees (ape) in R version 3.6.1 were used to assess CDR3 homology. Using fastp at Q25 and MiXCR, TCRdb reprocessed the public reads and kept productive beta chains. When rows share a CDR3 protein, they turn into one entry using the most common DNA and genes. These V and J calls derive from TCRdb rather than the authors' analysis. The sample data list 6,400 or so distinct CDR3 sequences, and approximately 21% of these were observed just once. The ten biggest clones cover 25% to 30% of the sample.

The receptor was isolated from a human donor who had recovered from COVID-19. Material: CD4+ T cells from blood, cultured in vitro, obtained after SARS-CoV-2 vaccination. This sequence uses TRBV27 and TRBJ2-1, with 10 junctional bases fitting TRBD1. DNA sequence: TGTGCCAGCAGTCCCCGGGACAGGGGATACAATGAGCAGTTCTTC. Translated, this is CASSPRDRGYNEQFF.